These 27 T cell receptor gamma chains share one sample of origin, sequenced in a study of Vδ1+ human thymocytes. Sequences come from RNA converted to cDNA by reverse transcription. Pooled V-gene forward primers with one constant-region reverse primer generated the CDR3 amplicons by multiplex PCR. TCRdb re-called the multiplex PCR reads with CATT. The sample shows 25,000 to 30,000 gamma-chain clones, more than 15% of them seen only once. The study's findings and limits: Thymic TRG and TRD repertoires appeared highly polyclonal, with Gaussian CDR3 length distributions.

Their specific antigens are unknown. Specimen: Vdelta1+ gamma-delta thymocytes from the thymus. Described subset: FACS-sorted CD3+ TCRalphabeta- TCRVdelta1+ TCRVdelta2- thymocytes. The receptors were gathered from a boy in the first two years of life who had congenital heart surgery.

The rearrangement uses TRGV4 and TRGJ1 or TRGJ2. CDR3 size: 12 residues. The germline CDR1 and CDR2 sequences are EGSTGY and YDSYTSSV. Trimming took 6 bases from V and 5 from J; bases not matched to a gene: 7. The CDR3 loop reads CATWFLDYKKLF. CDR3 nucleotides: TGTGCCACCTGGTTCCTGGATTATAAGAAACTCTTT.

This clone was detected only a few times. This chain links TRGV4 with TRGJ1 or TRGJ2. The CDR3 extends over 14 amino acids. The germline CDR1 and CDR2 sequences are EGSTGY and YDSYTSSV. J lost 4 bases, V lost 3 bases, and 9 bases had no gene match. The CDR3 reads CATWDTRDYYKKLF. The DNA for the CDR3 is TGTGCCACCTGGGATACGCGAGACTATTATAAGAAACTCTTT.

The sample holds a few counts of this clone. The chain joins TRGV2 to TRGJ1 or TRGJ2. This CDR3 comprises 12 residues. V lost 1 base, J lost 12 bases, and 9 bases stayed unmatched. The V gene's germline CDR1 is EGSNGY and CDR2 YDSYNSKV. CDR3 loop: CATWDGRRGKLF. The CDR3 region has the DNA TGTGCCACCTGGGACGGTAGGAGGGGGAAACTCTTT.

This clone is medium-sized in the sample. The chain couples TRGV5 to TRGJ1 or TRGJ2. This CDR3 region has 10 residues. CDR1 VINAFY and CDR2 YDVSNSKD come from the germline V gene. J was trimmed by 4 bases and V by 6 bases; bases with no gene match: 0. The CDR3 loop reads CATWYYKKLF. The CDR3 nucleotides are TGTGCCACCTGGTATTATAAGAAACTCTTT.

The chain employs TRGV8 and TRGJ1 or TRGJ2. Germline CDR1 and CDR2: VENAVY and YDSYNSRV. The CDR3 totals 14 residues. Trimming at V came to 4 bases and at J to 6 bases, leaving 12 bases not matched to a gene. CDR3: CATWESERVYKKLF. For the CDR3, the DNA is TGTGCCACCTGGGAGTCAGAACGTGTTTATAAGAAACTCTTT.

This clone counts as medium-sized. Distinct nucleotide sequences in the sample also encode this CDR3. This sequence joins TRGV5 and TRGJ1 or TRGJ2. This CDR3 is built from 13 residues. V lost 0 bases and J lost 5; bases outside the gene matches: 4. Germline CDR1 reads VINAFY; CDR2 reads YDVSNSKD. The CDR3 DNA reads as TGTGCCACCTGGGACAGGCCAGATTATAAGAAACTCTTT. Its protein is CATWDRPDYKKLF.

This chain joins TRGV3 and TRGJP2. J gave up 0 bases and V 1 base, and 11 bases lay outside the gene matches. The CDR3 is 18 amino acids. Germline lookup yields CDR1 VTNTFY and CDR2 YDVSTARD (reference sequence). CDR3 sequence: CATWDSPGLYSSDWIKTF. CDR3 nucleotides: TGTGCCACCTGGGACAGCCCCGGCCTCTATAGTAGTGATTGGATCAAGACGTTT.

This clone was seen only a few times. This rearrangement joins TRGV9 to TRGJ1 or TRGJ2. Germline assignment: CDR1 GITISATS and CDR2 ISYDGTV (reference sequence). The J segment lost 9 bases and the V segment lost 10 bases, leaving 6 bases of the junction unmatched. The CDR3 loop spans 9 amino acids. The CDR3 coding sequence is TGTGCCTTACTAAGTAAGAAACTCTTT. The encoded protein is CALLSKKLF.

This clone was counted between two and nine times. The chain uses TRGV5 and TRGJ1 or TRGJ2. The CDR3 spans 15 residues. The ends lost 0 bases at V and 8 bases at J; junction bases unmatched: 13. CDR1 and CDR2 (germline): VINAFY, YDVSNSKD. CDR3 bases: TGTGCCACCTGGGACAGGCGAAGTCGAAGAGATAAGAAACTCTTT. Residues: CATWDRRSRRDKKLF.

The chain employs TRGV5 and TRGJ1 or TRGJ2. The CDR3 is 17 residues long. Per germline, CDR1 VINAFY and CDR2 YDVSNSKD. V shed 0 bases, J shed 4 bases, and the junction held 15 bases outside the gene matches. CDR3 residues: CATWDRSGLVGYYKKLF. DNA for the CDR3: TGTGCCACCTGGGACAGGTCGGGGCTCGTTGGCTATTATAAGAAACTCTTT.

This chain uses TRGV9 with TRGJ1 or TRGJ2. Germline V gene lookup returns CDR1 GITISATS and CDR2 ISYDGTV (reference sequence). The length of the CDR3 is 10 residues. J gave up 10 bases and V 9 bases, and 9 bases lay outside the gene matches. CDR3 sequence (DNA): TGTGCCTTGGGTTTGGCAAAGAAACTCTTT. Its translation is CALGLAKKLF.

This clone was seen a handful of times. At the DNA level, this CDR3 is encoded by other sequences in the same sample as well. The gene calls are TRGV3 and TRGJ1 or TRGJ2. This CDR3 comprises 14 residues. The ends lost 0 bases at V and 6 bases at J; junction bases unmatched: 8. Germline V gives CDR1 VTNTFY, CDR2 YDVSTARD (reference sequence). The CDR3 DNA follows: TGTGCCACCTGGGACAGGCGGAGAGGTTATAAGAAACTCTTT. This encodes CATWDRRRGYKKLF.

This clone was seen more than once but under ten times. The chain joins TRGV9 to TRGJP2. Germline V CDR1 and CDR2: GITISATS, ISYDGTV (reference sequence). Trimming cost V 0 bases and J 5 bases; bases outside gene matches: 6. The CDR3 consists of 15 residues. The CDR3 bases are TGTGCCTTGTGGGAGGTGATGGAGAGTGATTGGATCAAGACGTTT. This translates into CALWEVMESDWIKTF.

V gene TRGV3 combines with J gene TRGJ1 or TRGJ2. With V trimmed by 0 bases and J by 4 bases, 9 bases remained unmatched. Per germline, CDR1 VTNTFY and CDR2 YDVSTARD (reference sequence). CDR3 size: 15 residues. CDR3 loop: CATWDRRPRYYKKLF. CDR3 nucleotides: TGTGCCACCTGGGACAGGCGCCCTAGGTATTATAAGAAACTCTTT.

This clone was observed a handful of times. The chain is built from TRGV4 and TRGJ1 or TRGJ2. V dropped 0 bases and J dropped 9; count of bases not matched to a gene: 2. The germline CDR1 and CDR2 sequences are EGSTGY and YDSYTSSV. The CDR3 loop spans 11 amino acids. For the CDR3, the DNA is TGTGCCACCTGGGATGGGACTAAGAAACTCTTT. Amino acid sequence: CATWDGTKKLF.

This clone occurred once. Germline is not matched at one junction end, which may reflect a read error. V is TRGV9 and J is TRGJP1. The germline gives CDR1 GITISATS, CDR2 ISYDGTV (reference sequence). CDR3 length equals 14 residues. CDR3 DNA sequence: TGTGCCTCGTGGTCCGGGACCACTGGTTGGTTCAAGATATTT. It is translated as CASWSGTTGWFKIF.

This clone has only a few counts. This sequence joins TRGV4 and TRGJ1 or TRGJ2. Germline V gene data show CDR1 as EGSTGY and CDR2 as YDSYTSSV. The CDR3 has 11 residues. The ends lost 2 bases at V and 12 bases at J; junction bases unmatched: 7. CDR3 loop: CATWDEEGKLF. The CDR3 region has the DNA TGTGCCACCTGGGATGAGGAGGGGAAACTCTTT.

This clone was recorded a few times. This chain links TRGV9 with TRGJ1 or TRGJ2. V trimming: 3 bases; J trimming: 12 bases; junction bases outside the gene matches: 8. Germline V gene lookup returns CDR1 GITISATS and CDR2 ISYDGTV (reference sequence). CDR3 size: 11 residues. The CDR3, as DNA: TGTGCCTTGTGGGAGTCGTGCGGGAAACTCTTT. Translating gives CALWESCGKLF.

The rearrangement joins TRGV4 to TRGJ1 or TRGJ2. The length of the CDR3 is 14 residues. Germline V gene lookup returns CDR1 EGSTGY and CDR2 YDSYTSSV. With V trimmed by 0 bases and J by 4 bases, 6 bases remained unmatched. CDR3 loop: CATWDGRWYYKKLF. The CDR3 region has the DNA TGTGCCACCTGGGATGGGCGGTGGTATTATAAGAAACTCTTT.

This clone was picked up a small number of times. A single base separates this from a much larger clone, so it may be a read error. Additional DNA sequences in this sample encode the identical CDR3. V gene TRGV3 combines with J gene TRGJ1 or TRGJ2. Germline V gene data show CDR1 as VTNTFY and CDR2 as YDVSTARD (reference sequence). Losses at the gene ends were 0 bases for V and 6 bases for J; bases not matched to a gene: 5. The CDR3 sequence is 13 residues long. As DNA, the CDR3 is TGTGCCACCTGGGACAGGCCGTGTTATAAGAAACTCTTT. This encodes CATWDRPCYKKLF.

The chain couples TRGV9 to TRGJ1 or TRGJ2. With V trimmed by 3 bases and J by 5 bases, 13 bases remained unmatched. This CDR3 spans 15 amino acids. CDR1 and CDR2 from the germline V gene are GITISATS and ISYDGTV (reference sequence). The CDR3, as DNA: TGTGCCTTGTGGGAGCCTATGGAAGATGATTATAAGAAACTCTTT. It codes for CALWEPMEDDYKKLF.

The genes are TRGV3 and TRGJP2. J gave up 1 base and V 0 bases, and 5 bases lay outside the gene matches. Germline CDR1 VTNTFY, CDR2 YDVSTARD (reference sequence). This CDR3 contains 16 residues. CDR3 bases: TGTGCCACCTGGGACAGGCGGGCTAGTAGTGATTGGATCAAGACGTTT. Protein product: CATWDRRASSDWIKTF.

The table lists this clone with a few counts. A clone one base away is much larger, so this may be a read error. This chain connects TRGV3 to TRGJ1 or TRGJ2. V lost 0 bases, J lost 10 bases, and 3 bases stayed unmatched. The V gene's germline CDR1 is VTNTFY and CDR2 YDVSTARD (reference sequence). The CDR3 sequence is 11 residues long. This CDR3 reads CATWDRQKKLF. As DNA, the CDR3 is TGTGCCACCTGGGACAGGCAGAAGAAACTCTTT.

A remark on this clone: With a much larger clone just one base away, this may be a read error. This rearrangement joins TRGV9 to TRGJ1 or TRGJ2. This CDR3 is 13 amino acids long. The germline V gene has CDR1 GITISATS and CDR2 ISYDGTV (reference sequence). Losses at the gene ends were 1 base for V and 5 bases for J; bases not matched to a gene: 5. In DNA, the CDR3 is TGTGCCTTGTGGGAGGTCAATCATTATAAGAAACTCTTT. It yields the protein CALWEVNHYKKLF.

This clone was detected only a few times. The chain employs TRGV3 and TRGJP1. The germline CDR1 and CDR2 sequences are VTNTFY and YDVSTARD (reference sequence). The CDR3 contains 16 residues. V lost 2 bases to trimming and J lost 0 bases; unmatched junction nucleotides: 6. The chain's CDR3 is CATWDITDTTGWFKIF. Here the CDR3 DNA reads TGTGCCACCTGGGACATTACCGATACCACTGGTTGGTTCAAGATATTT.

This clone has more than one count but fewer than ten. This rearrangement joins TRGV4 to TRGJ1 or TRGJ2. The CDR3 is 12 residues long. Losses at the gene ends were 6 bases for V and 3 bases for J; bases not matched to a gene: 5. Germline CDR1 and CDR2: EGSTGY and YDSYTSSV. Here the CDR3 reads CATWITYYKKLF. The CDR3 coding sequence is TGTGCCACCTGGATAACTTATTATAAGAAACTCTTT.

The chain combines TRGV8 with TRGJ1 or TRGJ2. Germline CDR1 and CDR2: VENAVY and YDSYNSRV. J was trimmed by 12 bases and V by 1 base; bases with no gene match: 15. CDR3 size: 14 residues. DNA for the CDR3: TGTGCCACCTGGGATAGAACCCTCCGTCGCCGGAAACTCTTT. It specifies CATWDRTLRRRKLF.